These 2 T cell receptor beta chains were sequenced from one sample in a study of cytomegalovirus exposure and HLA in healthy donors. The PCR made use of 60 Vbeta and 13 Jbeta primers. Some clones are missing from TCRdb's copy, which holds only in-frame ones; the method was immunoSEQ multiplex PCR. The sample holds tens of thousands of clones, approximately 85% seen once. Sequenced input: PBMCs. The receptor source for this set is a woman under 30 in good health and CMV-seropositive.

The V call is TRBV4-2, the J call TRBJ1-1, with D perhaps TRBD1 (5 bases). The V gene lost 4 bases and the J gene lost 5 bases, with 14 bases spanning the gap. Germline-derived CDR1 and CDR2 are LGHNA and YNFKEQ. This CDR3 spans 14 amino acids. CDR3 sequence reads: CASSPQVSGTEAFF. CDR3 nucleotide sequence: TGTGCCAGCAGCCCTCAGGTGTCAGGGACTGAAGCTTTCTTT.

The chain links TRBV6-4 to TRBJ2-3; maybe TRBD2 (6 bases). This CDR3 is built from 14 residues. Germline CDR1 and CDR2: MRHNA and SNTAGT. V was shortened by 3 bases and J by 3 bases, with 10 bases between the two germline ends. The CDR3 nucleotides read TGTGCCAGCAGTGAGAACGGGGGAACAGATACGCAGTATTTT. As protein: CASSENGGTDTQYF.